These T cell receptor beta chains were read from a single sample in a study of cytomegalovirus exposure and HLA in healthy donors. Sequencing was performed with immunoSEQ multiplex PCR; in TCRdb, only in-frame clones are kept and a portion is missing. The sample has about 140,000 clones; approximately 80% are singletons. Material: PBMCs. The origin of the receptors is a woman in her sixties in good health and CMV-seropositive. Each CDR3 is given without its conserved first and last residue. A D gene is named only where the DNA matches it firmly. Not every row has a clone size; where given, it reads once, few, many or a size class.

V | D | size | CDR3
TRBV18 | NA | NA | ASSPPQQETQY
TRBV29-1 | TRBD2 | once | SVLAGADANTGELF
TRBV7-8 | NA | NA | ASSSTQGSRTDTQY
TRBV11-3 | NA | NA | ASSGRPNTEAF
TRBV2 | NA | NA | ASKIRQNTEAF
TRBV27 | TRBD1 | NA | ASSSMMGQDHIQY
TRBV7-3 | NA | NA | ASSLLSGNTIY
TRBV14 | NA | NA | ASSQRTGNYGYT
TRBV7-8 | TRBD1 | NA | ASSARDSSYEQY
TRBV11-2 | TRBD1 | once | ASSRGRPGGRVQETQY
TRBV9 | TRBD1 | NA | ASSPGQGFYGYT
TRBV4-1 | TRBD1 | few | ASSPGQGPTGELF
TRBV18 | NA | NA | ASSQQDSYNEQF
TRBV4-3 | TRBD2 | NA | ASSQEAVTSGVGWDTQY
TRBV6-4 | TRBD1 | NA | ASSRLGTGVLREQF
TRBV7-9 | TRBD1 | NA | ASSPLGQGANGYT
TRBV4-3 | TRBD1 | NA | ASSHGTGRNQPQH
TRBV19 | NA | NA | ASRPGQNLAYEQY
TRBV5-6 | TRBD2 | NA | ASSWDPLAGVHTGELF
TRBV10-3 | TRBD2 | NA | ATQPRGDEQY
TRBV4-3 | TRBD2 | NA | ASSQDLLAADTQY
TRBV28 | TRBD2 | NA | ASSLGLAAYNEQF
TRBV28 | TRBD1 | few | ASRKQGWGNTEAF
TRBV10-3 | TRBD1 | NA | ASGTGPQNRANYGYT
TRBV30 | TRBD2 | once | AWSVGGRVTFTDTQY
TRBV5-1 | TRBD2 | NA | ASSSRGSGTYEQY
TRBV19 | TRBD1 | once | ASTQSVGQGSYSNQPQH
TRBV4-1 | NA | NA | ASSQVYGRGYGGELF
TRBV10-3 | TRBD2 | NA | AISEPAGGYTDTQY
TRBV29-1 | TRBD1 | NA | SVDYGQVNTEAF
TRBV10-3 | TRBD2 | once | AIKESGSWGTDTQY
TRBV27 | NA | once | ASSPRAQGAYEQY
TRBV2 | TRBD2 | NA | ASTLGTSGSSETQY
TRBV27 | NA | NA | ASSQGSRNQPQH
TRBV19 | NA | NA | ASSSRNRQALGEQY
TRBV7-2 | TRBD1 | NA | ASSLSGTGIREQY
TRBV6-6 | TRBD1 | NA | ASSTNRGLIEAF
TRBV11-2 | NA | NA | ASSLSMGMNTEAF
TRBV28 | TRBD2 | NA | ASSPPGTSSHEQY
TRBV7-9 | NA | NA | ASSTLSGGNEKLF
TRBV27 | NA | NA | ASRLRQDYGYT
TRBV28 | NA | NA | ASQGTRLIYEQY
TRBV6-5 | NA | NA | AAKKVGGDTQY
TRBV29-1 | TRBD2 | NA | SVETLAGDYNEQF
TRBV29-1 | NA | NA | SVVVFPSSYEQY
TRBV10-3 | NA | NA | AIRPGVDNEQF